This TCR beta chain came from a study of cytomegalovirus exposure and HLA in healthy donors. Overall study results and limits: TCR beta sequences numbering fewer than 20,000 were associated with HLA alleles at 0.05 false discovery rate in a later analysis. V- and J-gene trimming of TCR beta was linked (in a later analysis) to a missense DCLRE1C variant. DRB1 showed the most TCR associations and HLA-C the fewest in a later analysis, as rates varied by HLA locus. Whilst most TCR sequences proved rare, a subset of public TCRs occurred across many donors.

The CDR3 length is 13 residues. In germline, CDR1 is PRHDT, CDR2 FYEKMQ (reference sequence). The V end lost 6 bases, the J end lost 6 bases, and 13 bases lay between the germline ends. As for this clone: Its antigen is not known.

Use of 60 Vbeta and 13 Jbeta primers characterized the PCR. Profiled with immunoSEQ multiplex PCR; TCRdb holds only in-frame clones, not every one. The sample has some 120,000 clones, about 10% seen once; the top ten hold approximately 4.4%. The sequence was collected from a woman aged 18-29 years in good health and CMV-seropositive. This chain connects TRBV13 to TRBJ2-3; D uncertain. The sequencing input was PBMCs. CDR3 amino acids: CASRYGLLDTQYF. CDR3 nucleotides: TGTGCCAGCAGGTATGGCCTGCTTGATACGCAGTATTTT.